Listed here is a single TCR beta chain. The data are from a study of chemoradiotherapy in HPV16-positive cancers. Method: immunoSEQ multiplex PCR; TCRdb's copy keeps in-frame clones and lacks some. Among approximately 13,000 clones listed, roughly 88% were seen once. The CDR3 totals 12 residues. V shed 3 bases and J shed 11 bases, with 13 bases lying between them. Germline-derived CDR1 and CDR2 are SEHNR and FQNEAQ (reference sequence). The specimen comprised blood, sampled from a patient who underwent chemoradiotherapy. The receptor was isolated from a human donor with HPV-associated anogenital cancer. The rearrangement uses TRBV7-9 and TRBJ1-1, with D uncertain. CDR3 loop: CASSLESSAAFF. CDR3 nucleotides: TGTGCCAGCAGCTTGGAGAGTTCCGCGGCTTTCTTT.